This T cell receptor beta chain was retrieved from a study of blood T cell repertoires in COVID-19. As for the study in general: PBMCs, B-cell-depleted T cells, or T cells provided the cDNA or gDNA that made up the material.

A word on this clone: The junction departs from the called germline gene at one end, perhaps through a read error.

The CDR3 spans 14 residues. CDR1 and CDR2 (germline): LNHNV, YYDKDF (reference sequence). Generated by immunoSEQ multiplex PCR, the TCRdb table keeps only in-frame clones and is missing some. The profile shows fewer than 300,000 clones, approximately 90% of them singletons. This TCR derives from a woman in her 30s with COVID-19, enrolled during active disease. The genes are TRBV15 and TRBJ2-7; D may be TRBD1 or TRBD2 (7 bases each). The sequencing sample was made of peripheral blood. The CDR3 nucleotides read TGTGCCTCCAGGGGGGGTTCGGGGACCTACGAGCAGTACTTC. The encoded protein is CASRGGSGTYEQYF.